This T cell receptor beta chain is from a study of cytomegalovirus exposure and HLA in healthy donors. Study-wide results and limits: Earlier analysis yielded a pattern in which most TCR beta V segments were productive about 87% or about 30% of the time. Rare TCR sequences dominated, though some public TCRs recurred in many donors.

V was trimmed by 4 bases and J by 5 bases, leaving 18 bases between them. The CDR3 runs to 16 residues. Per the germline V gene, CDR1 is SGHDT and CDR2 is YYEEEE. PCR involved 60 Vbeta and 13 Jbeta primers. TCRdb keeps only in-frame clones here, not all; method: immunoSEQ multiplex PCR. The top ten clones hold around 4.6% of a sample with roughly 150,000 clones, over 65% of them seen once. This clone was seen a few times. The antigen remains unidentified. The TCR was taken from a man younger than 35 in good health and CMV-seropositive. The sequenced material came from PBMCs. The chain joins TRBV5-6 to TRBJ2-2, with D perhaps TRBD1 (6 bases). In DNA, the CDR3 is TGTGCCAGCAGCCTTCAACAACAGGGATGGACCGGGGAGCTGTTTTTT. Its protein is CASSLQQQGWTGELFF.